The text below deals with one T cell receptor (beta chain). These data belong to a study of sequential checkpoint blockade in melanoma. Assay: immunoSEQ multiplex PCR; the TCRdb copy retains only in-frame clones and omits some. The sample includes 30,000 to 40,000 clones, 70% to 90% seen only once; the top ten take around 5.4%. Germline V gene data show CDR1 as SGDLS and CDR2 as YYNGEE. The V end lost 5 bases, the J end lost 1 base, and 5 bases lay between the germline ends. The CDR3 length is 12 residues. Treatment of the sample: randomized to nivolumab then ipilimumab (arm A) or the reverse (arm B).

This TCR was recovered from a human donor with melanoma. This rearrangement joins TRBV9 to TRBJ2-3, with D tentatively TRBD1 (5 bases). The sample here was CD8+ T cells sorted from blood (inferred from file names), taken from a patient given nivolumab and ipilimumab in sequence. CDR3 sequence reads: CASRGGTDTQYF. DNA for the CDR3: TGTGCCAGCAGAGGGGGCACAGATACGCAGTATTTT.